The 21 T cell receptor beta chains below all came from one sample that was sequenced in a study of sequential checkpoint blockade in melanoma. Treatment of the sample: randomized to nivolumab then ipilimumab (arm A) or the reverse (arm B). Assay: immunoSEQ multiplex PCR; the TCRdb copy retains only in-frame clones and omits some. Seen here are 10,000 to 15,000 clones, 21% observed once, and the top ten hold almost 6.5%. Sequenced material: tumor tissue (inferred from file names), taken from a patient given nivolumab and ipilimumab in sequence. The receptors come from a human donor with melanoma.

This clone was found a few times. The CDR3 DNA sequence: TGTGCCAGCACTATCGAGGGGGGAGGCCTCACAGATACGCAGTATTTT. It codes for CASTIEGGGLTDTQYF. The V gene is TRBV9, the J gene TRBJ2-3; D is tentatively TRBD1 or TRBD2 (6 bases each). CDR1 SGDLS and CDR2 YYNGEE come from the germline V gene. Trimming left V 6 bases short and J 2 bases short, with 19 bases between. The CDR3 runs 16 residues.

This clone was seen a few times. The chain has TRBV7-6 and TRBJ2-2; D call uncertain. The CDR3 runs 16 residues. V was pared by 4 bases and J by 1 base, with 13 bases between. The germline CDR1 and CDR2 sequences are SGHVS and FNYEAQ. CDR3 bases: TGTGCCAGCAGCTCCTCCGGGCGGATGAACACCGGGGAGCTGTTTTTT. This translates into CASSSSGRMNTGELFF. Supplemented by reference TRBV7-6 and TRBJ2-2, the full variable domain reads GAGVSQSPRYKVTKRGQDVALRCDPISGHVSLYWYRQALGQGPEFLTYFNYEAQQDKSGLPNDRFSAERPEGSISTLTIQRTEQRDSAMYRCASSSSGRMNTGELFFGEGSRLTVL.

There are a few counts of this clone. V usage is TRBV11-3 and J usage is TRBJ2-1; D remains ambiguous. This CDR3 contains 14 residues. CDR1 is SGHNT, CDR2 YENEEA, per germline. V was cut by 2 bases and J by 2 bases, with 7 bases left in between. CDR3 sequence: CASSLMETYNEQFF. The CDR3, as DNA: TGTGCCAGCAGCTTAATGGAAACCTACAATGAGCAGTTCTTC.

The CDR3 nucleotides are TGTGCCAGTAGTATTTCTGGGGCCAACGTCCTGACTTTC. This codes for CASSISGANVLTF. This rearrangement joins TRBV19 to TRBJ2-6; D is ambiguous. CDR1 and CDR2 (germline): LNHDA, SQIVND (reference sequence). CDR3 length: 13 residues. Trimming left V 3 bases short and J 1 base short, with 1 base between.

The V call is TRBV5-1, the J call TRBJ2-2; 10 positions agree with TRBD2. The CDR3 length is 17 residues. CDR1 is SGHRS, CDR2 YFSETQ, per germline. The junction had 8 bases not matched to a gene; V was cut back by 0 bases and J by 6 bases. The DNA of the CDR3 is TGCGCCAGCAGCTTGGCCAGAGCGGGAGGGCCCGCCGGGGAGCTGTTTTTT. Protein: CASSLARAGGPAGELFF.

This clone was counted ten times or more. The V and J genes are TRBV1 and TRBJ2-1. TRBV1 counts as a pseudogene. The CDR3 length is 14 residues. CDR3 loop: CASSQGDLVVEQFF. The CDR3, as DNA: TGCGCCAGCAGCCAGGGGGATCTAGTGGTTGAGCAGTTCTTC.

This clone has just a few counts. The chain has TRBV30 and TRBJ2-1; TRBD1 matches 7 bases. V was clipped by 3 bases and J by 5 bases; unmatched bases: 7. Germline CDR1 GTSNPN, CDR2 SVGIG (reference sequence). CDR3 length: 14 amino acids. CDR3 DNA sequence: TGTGCCTGGAGAGTTACAGGGGTCCACAATGAGCAGTTCTTC. Residues: CAWRVTGVHNEQFF. Complete variable domain (other parts from reference TRBV30 and TRBJ2-1): SQTIHQWPATLVQPVGSPLSLECTVEGTSNPNLYWYRQAAGRGLQLLFYSVGIGQISSEVPQNLSASRPQDRQFILSSKKLLLSDSGFYLCAWRVTGVHNEQFFGPGTRLTVL.

This clone has just a few counts. The gene calls are TRBV6-8 and TRBJ1-1; TRBD1 matches 7 bases. The V gene's germline CDR1 is MNHGY and CDR2 SAAAGT. With 6 bases clipped from V and 4 bases from J, the junction kept 5 bases outside the gene matches. This CDR3 is 13 amino acids long. The CDR3 loop is CASSPTGFTEAFF. CDR3 in DNA: TGTGCCAGCAGCCCGACAGGGTTCACTGAAGCTTTCTTT.

The genes are TRBV11-3 and TRBJ2-7, with 8 bases identical to TRBD1. V gave up 5 bases and J gave up 3 bases; unmatched junction bases: 6. The CDR3 is 14 residues long. Germline V gene data show CDR1 as SGHNT and CDR2 as YENEEA. The CDR3 is CASSLRDRFYEQYF. CDR3 nucleotides: TGTGCCAGCAGCCTCAGGGACAGGTTCTACGAGCAGTACTTC.

The genes are TRBV28 and TRBJ1-5; D is ambiguous. CDR1 is MDHEN, CDR2 SYDVKM, per germline. This CDR3 has 14 residues. Trimming pared 8 bases from V and 3 bases from J, leaving 14 bases between. The DNA of the CDR3 is TGTGCCAGCGCTCTTCCAGGACCCAATCAGCCCCAGCATTTT. Its protein product is CASALPGPNQPQHF.

This chain joins TRBV29-1 and TRBJ2-3; D uncertain. The CDR3 extends over 14 amino acids. CDR1 SQVTM and CDR2 ANQGSEA come from the germline V gene. Trimming pared 4 bases from V and 1 base from J, leaving 12 bases between. CDR3 nucleotides: TGCAGCGTTGCAGGATCCGTCGGCACAGATACGCAGTATTTT. Translating gives CSVAGSVGTDTQYF.

CDR3 coding DNA: TGTGCCAGCTCACCACCGACGGGTATCACTGAAGCTTTCTTT. Translated: CASSPPTGITEAFF. This chain joins TRBV18 and TRBJ1-1, with unresolved D. The germline CDR1 and CDR2 sequences are KGHSH and LQKENI. Trimming left V 0 bases short and J 4 bases short, with 9 bases between. The CDR3 runs 14 residues.

The chain links TRBV7-4 to TRBJ2-7; D could derive from TRBD1 or TRBD2 (5 bases each). The CDR3 consists of 13 residues. Germline V gene lookup returns CDR1 SGHVT and CDR2 SQSDAQ. V was pared by 4 bases and J by 10 bases, with 17 bases between. The DNA of the CDR3 is TGTGCCAGCAGCTCACCCGGGACCGAAAGTCAGTACTTC. This sequence encodes CASSSPGTESQYF.

The CDR3 nucleotides are TGTGCTAGTGGTTCCCCCCTGGGGACTGAAGCTTTCTTT. Encoded protein: CASGSPLGTEAFF. This sequence joins TRBV12-5 and TRBJ1-1; no firm D call. The V end was cut by 4 bases, the J end by 5 bases, with 11 bases between. The CDR3 is made up of 13 amino acids. Germline V gene data show CDR1 as LGHNT and CDR2 as FRNRAP.

Notes on this clone: An end of the junction does not agree with germline; a read error may underlie this. The chain employs TRBV10-3 and TRBJ2-3; 10 bases map to TRBD2. This CDR3 comprises 15 residues. Germline CDR1 ENHRY, CDR2 SYGVKD. CDR3 region: CAISAIAGGTNTQYF. Here the CDR3 DNA reads TGTGCCATCAGTGCCATAGCGGGGGGCACAAATACGCAGTATTTT.

The chain couples TRBV6-8 to TRBJ1-1, with 8 bases lining up with TRBD1. Per the germline V gene, CDR1 is MNHGY and CDR2 is SAAAGT. After removal of 5 bases from V and 0 bases from J, the junction contained 5 bases not matched to a gene. CDR3 length equals 15 residues. This CDR3 is CASSRRGLMNTEAFF. Written as DNA, the CDR3 is TGTGCCAGCAGTCGCAGGGGGCTCATGAACACTGAAGCTTTCTTT.

This clone was found many times. The genes are TRBV11-3 and TRBJ1-4; D call uncertain. The germline CDR1 and CDR2 sequences are SGHNT and YENEEA. V was pared by 5 bases and J by 4 bases, with 14 bases between. This CDR3 is 15 amino acids long. This CDR3 reads CASSGTGRINEKLFF. The CDR3, as DNA: TGTGCCAGCAGCGGAACGGGCAGGATTAATGAAAAACTGTTTTTT.

This clone was seen a few times. The CDR3 bases are TGTGCCACCTGTACCTCCGGGGCCCAAGAGACCCAGTACTTC. Amino acid sequence: CATCTSGAQETQYF. The chain joins TRBV6-7 to TRBJ2-5; D possibly uses TRBD1 or TRBD2 (5 bases each). TRBV6-7 is identified as an open reading frame with a role that is uncertain. Trimming shortened V by 10 bases and J by 1 base, and 16 bases separated the two germline ends. This CDR3 contains 14 residues.

This chain joins TRBV5-1 and TRBJ2-2, with D perhaps given as TRBD1 or TRBD2 (5 bases each). CDR1 and CDR2 from the germline V gene are SGHRS and YFSETQ. V was trimmed by 4 bases and J by 0 bases, leaving 10 bases between them. The CDR3 is 15 amino acids. In nucleotides, the CDR3 is TGCGCCAGCAGCCGGGACGCCCCGAACACCGGGGAGCTGTTTTTT. It is translated as CASSRDAPNTGELFF.

This clone was recorded a few times. V is TRBV11-3 and J is TRBJ1-1; D ambiguous. CDR1 is SGHNT, CDR2 YENEEA, per germline. This CDR3 contains 15 residues. Trimming cost V 5 bases and J 0 bases, with 13 bases left between them. CDR3 DNA sequence: TGTGCCAGCAGCCGTGAGGAACTCCTGAACACTGAAGCTTTCTTT. This gives the protein CASSREELLNTEAFF.

The chain couples TRBV5-1 to TRBJ2-3; D gene uncertain. Trimming removed 1 base at V and 0 bases at J, with 6 bases between. The CDR3 has 14 amino acids. Per germline, CDR1 SGHRS and CDR2 YFSETQ. CDR3 in amino acids: CASSLRSSTDTQYF. CDR3 sequence (DNA): TGCGCCAGCAGCTTGAGGTCTAGCACAGATACGCAGTATTTT.